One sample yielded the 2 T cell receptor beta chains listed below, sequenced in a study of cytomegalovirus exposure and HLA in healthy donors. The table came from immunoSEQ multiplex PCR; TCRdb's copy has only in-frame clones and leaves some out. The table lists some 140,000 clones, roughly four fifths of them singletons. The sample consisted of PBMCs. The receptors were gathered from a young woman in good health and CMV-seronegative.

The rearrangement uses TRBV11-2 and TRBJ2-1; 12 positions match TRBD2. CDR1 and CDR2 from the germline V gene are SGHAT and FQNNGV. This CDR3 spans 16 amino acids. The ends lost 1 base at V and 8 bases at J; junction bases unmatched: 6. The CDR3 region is CASSLALAGGRDEQFF. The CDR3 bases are TGTGCCAGCAGCTTAGCCCTAGCGGGGGGGAGGGATGAGCAGTTCTTC.

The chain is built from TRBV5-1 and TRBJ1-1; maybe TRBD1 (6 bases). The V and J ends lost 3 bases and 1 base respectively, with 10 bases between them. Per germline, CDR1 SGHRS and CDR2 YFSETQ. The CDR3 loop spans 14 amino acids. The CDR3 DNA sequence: TGCGCCAGCAGCTCCAGAGGGGGGAACACTGAAGCTTTCTTT. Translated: CASSSRGGNTEAFF.